This T cell receptor (beta chain) was sequenced in a study of neurological immune-mediated disorders. Synthesis of cDNA used 5'RACE (with 10-nucleotide random UMIs). TCRdb reanalysed the 5' RACE reads using MiXCR and keeps one entry per CDR3 protein. Of 47,000 or so distinct CDR3 sequences in the sample, 8% to 10% are singletons; the top ten hold 1.5% to 2%. Time point denoted: longitudinal time-point 1 (baseline). The unsorted libraries originated from 2 million PBMCs that had been stored at -80 C. The V and J ends lost 6 bases and 3 bases, in that order; junction bases with no gene match: 10. The CDR3 totals 16 residues. Germline CDR1 reads MNHEY; CDR2 reads SVGEGT. This clonotype was detected ten times or more. Its antigen is as yet unknown. General observations from the study: Sharing of CDR3 amino acid sequences among expanded clones across subjects was absent, suggesting private repertoires in all groups. The most TCR clonal expansion was seen in HTLV-1-associated myelopathy, whereas the least was seen in multiple sclerosis, below the level in healthy controls.

This receptor was obtained from a woman aged 35 to 49 in good health. Sequences were obtained from PBMCs. The rearrangement uses TRBV6-2 or TRBV6-3 and TRBJ1-1; 10 bases fit TRBD1. CDR3 sequence (DNA): TGTGCCAGCAGCCCCACCCGGACAGGGGGTGACACTGAAGCTTTCTTT. It translates to CASSPTRTGGDTEAFF.